This paragraph reports one T cell receptor (beta chain). These data come from a study of cytomegalovirus exposure and HLA in healthy donors. V was pared by 4 bases and J by 9 bases, with 7 bases between. This CDR3 region has 12 residues. Germline CDR1 reads MNHEY; CDR2 reads SVGAGI. Primers for the PCR totalled 60 Vbeta and 13 Jbeta. Data came from immunoSEQ multiplex PCR; TCRdb stores just in-frame clones and leaves some out. The sample includes 150,000 to 200,000 clones, around 62% of them seen just once. The chain has TRBV6-5 and TRBJ1-6; D is ambiguous. The sequenced sample consisted of PBMCs. The sequence was obtained from a man aged 40-49 years in good health and CMV-seronegative. CDR3 sequence reads: CASSFERSPLHF. The CDR3 coding sequence is TGTGCCAGCAGTTTTGAGCGTTCACCCCTCCACTTT.